The 20 T cell receptor beta chains in this list originate from one sample, sequenced in a study of cytomegalovirus exposure and HLA in healthy donors. The PCR employed 60 Vbeta primers together with 13 Jbeta primers. The data were produced by immunoSEQ multiplex PCR, yet TCRdb's version contains in-frame clones alone and is incomplete. The table records roughly 160,000 clones, roughly 87% of them present only once. The sample comprised PBMCs. Every receptor here comes from a woman aged 30 to 39 in good health and CMV-seronegative.

The gene calls are TRBV9 and TRBJ1-2; D remains ambiguous. Trimming took off 4 bases at V and 2 bases at J, with 18 bases between the two ends. This CDR3 has 16 residues. Germline V gene data show CDR1 as SGDLS and CDR2 as YYNGEE. This chain's CDR3 is CASSQPRGLPNYGYTF. The CDR3 nucleotides are TGTGCCAGCAGCCAACCCCGTGGGCTCCCCAACTATGGCTACACCTTC.

A single count supports this clone. The chain carries TRBV9 and TRBJ1-3, with 10 bases fitting TRBD1. The CDR3 loop spans 16 amino acids. Germline CDR1 reads SGDLS; CDR2 reads YYNGEE. Trimming took 0 bases from V and 6 from J; bases not matched to a gene: 6. DNA for the CDR3: TGTGCCAGCAGCGTAGACGACGGGACAGGGGTAAACACCATATATTTT. Translation: CASSVDDGTGVNTIYF. Full variable domain (missing parts from reference TRBV9 and TRBJ1-3): DSGVTQTPKHLITATGQRVTLRCSPRSGDLSVYWYQQSLDQGLQFLIQYYNGEERAKGNILERFSAQQFPDLHSELNLSSLELGDSALYFCASSVDDGTGVNTIYFGEGSWLTVV.

This rearrangement joins TRBV29-1 to TRBJ1-6, with 7 bases that match TRBD1. J was trimmed by 8 bases and V by 5 bases; bases with no gene match: 9. CDR3 length: 14 amino acids. Germline V CDR1 and CDR2: SQVTM, ANQGSEA. The DNA for the CDR3 is TGCAGCGTTTCTACAGGGGTTAGGGATTCACCCCTCCACTTT. It codes for CSVSTGVRDSPLHF. The full variable domain, its missing parts supplied by reference TRBV29-1 and TRBJ1-6, is SAVISQKPSRDICQRGTSLTIQCQVDSQVTMMFWYRQQPGQSLTLIATANQGSEATYESGFVIDKFPISRPNLTFSTLTVSNMSPEDSSIYLCSVSTGVRDSPLHFGNGTRLTVT.

This chain links TRBV15 with TRBJ1-2; maybe TRBD1 (5 bases). V was shortened by 3 bases and J by 4 bases, with 15 bases between the two germline ends. CDR3 length equals 15 residues. Germline V gene lookup returns CDR1 LNHNV and CDR2 YYDKDF (reference sequence). CDR3 in amino acids: CATSSQQGVGYGYTF. CDR3 in DNA: TGTGCCACCAGCAGTCAGCAGGGCGTCGGCTATGGCTACACCTTC.

The V call is TRBV4-2, the J call TRBJ2-1, with a possible D match to TRBD2 (6 bases). The CDR3 loop spans 18 amino acids. V lost 0 bases and J 7 bases, leaving 22 bases between the germline ends. Germline V CDR1 and CDR2: LGHNA, YNFKEQ. For the CDR3, the DNA is TGTGCCAGCAGCCAAGAAAGGGCTGTCGGGAGCGGTAGAAATGAGCAGTTCTTC. Protein: CASSQERAVGSGRNEQFF.

In DNA, the CDR3 is TGTGCCAGCAGTGAGGCTAGCGGAGACCACGGGGAGCTGTTTTTT. Its translation: CASSEASGDHGELFF. V gene TRBV2 combines with J gene TRBJ2-2; 7 bases align to TRBD2. The CDR3 is 15 amino acids. With 3 bases clipped from V and 7 bases from J, the junction kept 8 bases outside the gene matches. The germline CDR1 and CDR2 sequences are SNHLY and FYNNEI. Full variable domain (remainder filled in from reference TRBV2 and TRBJ2-2): EPEVTQTPSHQVTQMGQEVILRCVPISNHLYFYWYRQILGQKVEFLVSFYNNEISEKSEIFDDQFSVERPDGSNFTLKIRSTKLEDSAMYFCASSEASGDHGELFFGEGSRLTVL.

The chain links TRBV29-1 to TRBJ2-7; TRBD2 is a possible D gene (5 bases). V was pared by 1 base and J by 3 bases, with 10 bases between. There are 13 residues in the CDR3. Germline assignment: CDR1 SQVTM and CDR2 ANQGSEA. The CDR3 is CSVEASGVYEQYF. The CDR3 DNA reads TGCAGCGTTGAAGCCTCCGGGGTCTACGAGCAGTACTTC.

This chain uses TRBV5-1 with TRBJ1-6; no clear D gene. Germline CDR1 reads SGHRS; CDR2 reads YFSETQ. Trimming left V 0 bases short and J 5 bases short, with 9 bases between. This CDR3 contains 15 residues. The CDR3 is CASSLGTADNSPLHF. In DNA, the CDR3 is TGCGCCAGCAGCTTGGGCACAGCTGATAATTCACCCCTCCACTTT.

This clone is a singleton in its sample. This sequence joins TRBV28 and TRBJ1-3; D is perhaps TRBD1 (5 bases). This CDR3 has 16 amino acids. Germline values: CDR1 MDHEN, CDR2 SYDVKM. Trimming removed 3 bases at V and 2 bases at J, with 14 bases between. This CDR3 reads CASSFVGGTTGNTIYF. CDR3 sequence (DNA): TGTGCCAGCAGTTTCGTGGGGGGGACTACTGGAAACACCATATATTTT.

This clone was seen a handful of times. The chain employs TRBV2 and TRBJ1-1, with D possibly matching TRBD1 (6 bases). The CDR3 contains 14 residues. Germline V gene data show CDR1 as SNHLY and CDR2 as FYNNEI. V lost 2 bases and J lost 4, with 11 bases in between. DNA of the CDR3: TGTGCCAGCAGTGAATCCCAGGGGCGCACTGAAGCTTTCTTT. It is translated as CASSESQGRTEAFF.

V usage is TRBV7-2 and J usage is TRBJ2-7; 7 bases fit TRBD2. The CDR3 totals 13 residues. Germline V CDR1 and CDR2: SGHTA, FQGNSA. Losses at the gene ends were 10 bases for V and 2 bases for J; bases not matched to a gene: 8. CDR3 bases: TGTGCCACCGGGAGGCAGTCCACCTACGAGCAGTACTTC. It codes for CATGRQSTYEQYF.

This rearrangement joins TRBV18 to TRBJ1-1, with a weak D call TRBD1 (6 bases). V was cut by 5 bases and J by 4 bases, with 14 bases left in between. The germline gives CDR1 KGHSH, CDR2 LQKENI. There are 14 residues in the CDR3. DNA for the CDR3: TGTGCCAGCTCAGTCCGGGACACGGGCACTGAAGCTTTCTTT. It encodes CASSVRDTGTEAFF.

V usage is TRBV19 and J usage is TRBJ1-1, with D unresolved. This CDR3 has 13 residues. Germline V gene lookup returns CDR1 LNHDA and CDR2 SQIVND (reference sequence). V lost 3 bases to trimming and J lost 1 base, with 6 bases between them. The DNA of the CDR3 is TGTGCCAGTAGTATTGGGCGGAACACTGAAGCTTTCTTT. It encodes CASSIGRNTEAFF.

The V call is TRBV30, the J call TRBJ2-1; D possibly corresponds to TRBD2 (7 bases). This CDR3 region has 15 residues. Germline CDR1 and CDR2: GTSNPN and SVGIG (reference sequence). V was clipped by 2 bases and J by 7 bases, with 18 bases between them. CDR3 loop: CAWSSGRGITNEQFF. The DNA for the CDR3 is TGTGCCTGGAGTAGTGGGAGGGGGATTACTAATGAGCAGTTCTTC.

The chain carries TRBV7-2 and TRBJ2-5; a weak D match, TRBD2 (5 bases). The CDR3 covers 16 residues. V gave up 0 bases and J gave up 4 bases, with 15 bases separating them. CDR1 is SGHTA, CDR2 FQGNSA, per germline. CDR3 region: CASSLAGVRVAETQYF. CDR3 bases: TGTGCCAGCAGCTTAGCCGGGGTTAGGGTAGCAGAGACCCAGTACTTC. Drawing the rest from reference TRBV7-2 and TRBJ2-5, the complete variable domain is GAGVSQSPSNKVTEKGKDVELRCDPISGHTALYWYRQSLGQGLEFLIYFQGNSAPDKSGLPSDRFSAERTGGSVSTLTIQRTQQEDSAVYLCASSLAGVRVAETQYFGPGTRLLVL.

This chain joins TRBV4-1 and TRBJ1-3; D ambiguous. In germline, CDR1 is MGHRA, CDR2 YSYEKL. V was trimmed by 1 base and J by 0 bases, leaving 7 bases between them. The CDR3 length is 15 residues. The CDR3 loop reads CASSQAQVSGNTIYF. CDR3 bases: TGCGCCAGCAGCCAAGCGCAGGTCTCTGGAAACACCATATATTTT.

The chain has TRBV5-4 and TRBJ2-5; D remains ambiguous. Germline V gene sequence: CDR1 SGHNT, CDR2 YYREEE (reference sequence). The CDR3 has 13 amino acids. V was trimmed by 1 base and J by 5 bases, leaving 9 bases between them. The CDR3 DNA follows: TGTGCCAGCAGCTTGTCCAGCGACGAGACCCAGTACTTC. It yields the protein CASSLSSDETQYF.

This chain links TRBV4-3 with TRBJ2-7; perhaps TRBD2 as D (5 bases). Trimming cost V 1 base and J 0 bases, with 13 bases left between them. Germline values: CDR1 LGHNA, CDR2 YSLEER. The CDR3 contains 16 residues. CDR3 DNA sequence: TGCGCCAGCAGCCAAGCCAGCGGCTTAAGCTCCTACGAGCAGTACTTC. It translates to CASSQASGLSSYEQYF.

The chain joins TRBV6-1 to TRBJ1-2; D is undetermined. This CDR3 contains 13 residues. V lost 4 bases and J 8 bases, leaving 14 bases between the germline ends. Looked up from germline, CDR1 is MNHNS and CDR2 is SASEGT. This chain's CDR3 is CASSVVRGNGYTF. The CDR3 bases are TGTGCCAGCAGTGTCGTTAGAGGGAACGGCTACACCTTC.

On this clone itself: At one boundary the junction diverges from the germline segment, which might be a read error. This sequence joins TRBV6-5 and TRBJ1-1; D is unclear. The CDR3 length is 14 residues. Germline CDR1 is MNHEY and CDR2 is SVGAGI. The DNA of the CDR3 is TGTGCCAGCAGGTACTCTACGGGTGACACTGAAGCTTTCTTT. Its protein is CASRYSTGDTEAFF.